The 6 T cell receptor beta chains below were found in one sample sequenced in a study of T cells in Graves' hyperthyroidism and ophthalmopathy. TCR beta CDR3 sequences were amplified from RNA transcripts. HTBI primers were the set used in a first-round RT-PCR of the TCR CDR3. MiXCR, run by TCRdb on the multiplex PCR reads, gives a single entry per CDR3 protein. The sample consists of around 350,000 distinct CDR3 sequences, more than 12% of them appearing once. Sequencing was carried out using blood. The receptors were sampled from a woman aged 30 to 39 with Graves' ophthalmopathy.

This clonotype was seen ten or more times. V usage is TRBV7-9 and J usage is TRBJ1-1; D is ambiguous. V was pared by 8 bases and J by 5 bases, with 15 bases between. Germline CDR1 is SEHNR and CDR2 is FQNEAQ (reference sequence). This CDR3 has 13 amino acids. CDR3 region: CASRLESRTEAFF. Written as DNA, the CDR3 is TGTGCCAGCCGCCTTGAGAGTCGGACTGAAGCTTTCTTT.

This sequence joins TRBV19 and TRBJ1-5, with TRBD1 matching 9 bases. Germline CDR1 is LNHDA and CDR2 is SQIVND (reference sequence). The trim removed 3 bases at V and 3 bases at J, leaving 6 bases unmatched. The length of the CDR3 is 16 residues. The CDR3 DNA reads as TGTGCCAGTAGTATTCCGGACAGGGGTAACAATCAGCCCCAGCATTTT. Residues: CASSIPDRGNNQPQHF.

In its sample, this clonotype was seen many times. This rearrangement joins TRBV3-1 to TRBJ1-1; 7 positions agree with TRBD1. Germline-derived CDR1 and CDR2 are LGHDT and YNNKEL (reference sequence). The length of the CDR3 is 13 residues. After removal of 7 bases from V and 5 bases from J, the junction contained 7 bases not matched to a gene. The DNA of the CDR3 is TGTGCCAGCACTTCACAGGGGACTACTGAAGCTTTCTTT. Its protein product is CASTSQGTTEAFF.

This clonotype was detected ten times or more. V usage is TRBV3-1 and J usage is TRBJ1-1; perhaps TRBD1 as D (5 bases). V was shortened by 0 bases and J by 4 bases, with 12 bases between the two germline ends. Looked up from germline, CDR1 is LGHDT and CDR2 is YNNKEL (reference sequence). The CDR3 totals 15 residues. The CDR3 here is CASSQDPGGLTEAFF. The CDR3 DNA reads TGTGCCAGCAGCCAAGATCCTGGGGGACTCACTGAAGCTTTCTTT.

CDR3: CASGGGTQYNEQFF. The CDR3 DNA sequence: TGTGCCAGCGGAGGGGGGACACAATACAATGAGCAGTTCTTC. The rearrangement joins TRBV9 to TRBJ2-1; D tentatively fits TRBD1 or TRBD2 (6 bases each). Looked up from germline, CDR1 is SGDLS and CDR2 is YYNGEE. The ends were cut back, 7 bases at V and 4 bases at J, with 15 bases in the middle. The CDR3 is made up of 14 amino acids.

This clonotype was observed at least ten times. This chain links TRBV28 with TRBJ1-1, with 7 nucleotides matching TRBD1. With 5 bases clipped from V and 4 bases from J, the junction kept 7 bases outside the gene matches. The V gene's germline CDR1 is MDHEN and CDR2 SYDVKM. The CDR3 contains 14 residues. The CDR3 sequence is CASSLLDRATEAFF. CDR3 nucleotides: TGTGCCAGCAGTCTACTAGACAGGGCCACTGAAGCTTTCTTT.